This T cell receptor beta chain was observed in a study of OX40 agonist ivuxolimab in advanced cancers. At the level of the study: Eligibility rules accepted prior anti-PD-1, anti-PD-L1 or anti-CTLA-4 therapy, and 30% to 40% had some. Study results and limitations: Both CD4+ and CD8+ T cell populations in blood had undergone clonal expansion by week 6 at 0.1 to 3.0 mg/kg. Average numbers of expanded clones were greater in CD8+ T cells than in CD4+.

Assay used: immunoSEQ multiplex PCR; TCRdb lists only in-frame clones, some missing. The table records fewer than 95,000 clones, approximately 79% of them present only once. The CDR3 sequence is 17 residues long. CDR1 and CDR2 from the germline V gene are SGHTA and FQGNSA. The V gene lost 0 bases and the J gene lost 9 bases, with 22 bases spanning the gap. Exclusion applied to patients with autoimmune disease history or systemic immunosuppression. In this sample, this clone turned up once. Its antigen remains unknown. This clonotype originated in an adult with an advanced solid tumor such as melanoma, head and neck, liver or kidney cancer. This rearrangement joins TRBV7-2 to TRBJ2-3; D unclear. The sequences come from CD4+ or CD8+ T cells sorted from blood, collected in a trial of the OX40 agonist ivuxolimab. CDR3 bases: TGTGCCAGCAGCTTAGCGAACCTCCGGCGGAGCAACGAGACGCAGTATTTT. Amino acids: CASSLANLRRSNETQYF.